This T cell receptor beta chain originates from a study of T cells in localized non-small cell lung cancer. The V end lost 5 bases, the J end lost 4 bases, and 14 bases lay between the germline ends. This CDR3 contains 15 residues. Germline V CDR1 and CDR2: SGHTA, FQGNSA. Generated by immunoSEQ multiplex PCR, the TCRdb table keeps only in-frame clones and is missing some. The repertoire includes about 40,000 clones, 81% of them detected once, and approximately 7.4% sits in the top ten. This chain links TRBV7-2 with TRBJ1-4; D not certain. The sample consisted of peripheral blood mononuclear cells, taken before any cancer treatment. The sequence came from a male donor older than 55 with stage II lung adenocarcinoma. The CDR3 is CASSPGRAFNEKLFF. CDR3 in DNA: TGTGCCAGCAGCCCTGGGAGGGCCTTTAATGAAAAACTGTTTTTT.